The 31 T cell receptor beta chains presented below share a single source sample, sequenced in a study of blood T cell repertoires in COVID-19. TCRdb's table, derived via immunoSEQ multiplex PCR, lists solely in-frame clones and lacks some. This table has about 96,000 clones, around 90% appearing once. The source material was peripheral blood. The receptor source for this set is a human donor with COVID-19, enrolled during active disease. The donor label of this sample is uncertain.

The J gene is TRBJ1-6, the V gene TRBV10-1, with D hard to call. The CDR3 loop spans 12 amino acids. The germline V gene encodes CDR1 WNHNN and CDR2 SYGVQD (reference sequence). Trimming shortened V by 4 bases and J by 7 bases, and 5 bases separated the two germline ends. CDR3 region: CASSAGNSPLHF. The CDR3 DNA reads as TGCGCCAGCAGTGCAGGAAATTCACCCCTCCACTTT.

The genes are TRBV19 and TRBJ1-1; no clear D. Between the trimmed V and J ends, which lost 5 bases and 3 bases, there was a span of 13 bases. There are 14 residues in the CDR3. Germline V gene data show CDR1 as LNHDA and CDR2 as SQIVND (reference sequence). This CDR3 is CASSLRRTDTEAFF. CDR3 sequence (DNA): TGTGCCAGTAGTTTAAGACGGACTGACACTGAAGCTTTCTTT.

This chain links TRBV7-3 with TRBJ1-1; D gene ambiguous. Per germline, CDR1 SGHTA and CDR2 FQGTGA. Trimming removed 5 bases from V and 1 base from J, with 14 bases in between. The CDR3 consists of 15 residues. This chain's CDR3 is CASSPTPERNTEAFF. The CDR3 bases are TGTGCCAGCAGCCCGACCCCGGAGCGGAACACTGAAGCTTTCTTT.

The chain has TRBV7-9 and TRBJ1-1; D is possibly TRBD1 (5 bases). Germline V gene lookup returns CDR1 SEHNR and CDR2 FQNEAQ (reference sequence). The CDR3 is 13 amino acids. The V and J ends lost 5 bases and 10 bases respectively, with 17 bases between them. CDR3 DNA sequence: TGTGCCAGCAGCCCCAGTGGGGGGGACGGAGCTTTCTTT. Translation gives CASSPSGGDGAFF.

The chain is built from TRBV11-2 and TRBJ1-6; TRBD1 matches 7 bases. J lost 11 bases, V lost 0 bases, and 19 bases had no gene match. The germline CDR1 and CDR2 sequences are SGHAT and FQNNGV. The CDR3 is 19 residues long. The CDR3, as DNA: TGTGCCAGCAGCTTAGATGGAGTTTTAAGAGGGGGCGCGTCTCCACCCCTCCACTTT. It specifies CASSLDGVLRGGASPPLHF.

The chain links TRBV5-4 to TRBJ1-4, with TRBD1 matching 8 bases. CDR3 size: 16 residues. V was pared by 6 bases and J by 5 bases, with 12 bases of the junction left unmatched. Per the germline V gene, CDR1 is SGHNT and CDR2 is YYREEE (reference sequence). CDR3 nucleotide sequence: TGTGCCAGCACCCAAGGTCCACAGGGGGTAAATGAAAAACTGTTTTTT. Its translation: CASTQGPQGVNEKLFF.

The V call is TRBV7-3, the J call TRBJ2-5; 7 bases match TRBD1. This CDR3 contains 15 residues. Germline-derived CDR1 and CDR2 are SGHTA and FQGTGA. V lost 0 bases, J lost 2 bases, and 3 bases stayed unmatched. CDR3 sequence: CASSLTGTAQETQYF. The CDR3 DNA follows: TGTGCCAGCAGCTTAACAGGGACAGCTCAAGAGACCCAGTACTTC.

The DNA of the CDR3 is TGTGCCAGCAGCCAAGTTTCGTCAGGCAACGGGGAGCTGTTTTTT. This sequence encodes CASSQVSSGNGELFF. The J gene is TRBJ2-2, the V gene TRBV3-1 (or the pseudogene TRBV3-2); D is ambiguous. The CDR3 sequence is 15 residues long. Germline V gene lookup returns CDR1 LGHDT and CDR2 YNNKEL (reference sequence). Trimming removed 1 base at V and 7 bases at J, with 13 bases between.

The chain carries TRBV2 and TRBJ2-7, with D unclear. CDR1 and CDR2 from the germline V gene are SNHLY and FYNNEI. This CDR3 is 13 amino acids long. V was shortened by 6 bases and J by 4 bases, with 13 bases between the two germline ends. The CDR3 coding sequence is TGTGCCAGCAGGGGCCCGCGTGGTTACGAGCAGTACTTC. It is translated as CASRGPRGYEQYF.

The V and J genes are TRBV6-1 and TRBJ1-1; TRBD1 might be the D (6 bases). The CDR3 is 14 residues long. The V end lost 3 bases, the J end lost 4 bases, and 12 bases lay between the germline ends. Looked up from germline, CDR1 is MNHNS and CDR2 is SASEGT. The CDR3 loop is CASSDAQGITEAFF. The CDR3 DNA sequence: TGTGCCAGCAGTGATGCACAGGGAATCACTGAAGCTTTCTTT.

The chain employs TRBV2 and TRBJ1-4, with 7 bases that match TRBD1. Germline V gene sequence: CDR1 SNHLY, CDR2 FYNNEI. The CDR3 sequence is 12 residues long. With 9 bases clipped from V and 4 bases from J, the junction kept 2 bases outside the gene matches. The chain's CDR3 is CARGQVNEKLFF. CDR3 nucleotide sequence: TGTGCCAGAGGACAGGTTAATGAAAAACTGTTTTTT.

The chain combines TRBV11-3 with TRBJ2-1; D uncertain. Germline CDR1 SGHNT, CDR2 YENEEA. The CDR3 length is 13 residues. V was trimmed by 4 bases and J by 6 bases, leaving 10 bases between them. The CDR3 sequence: CASSWQVFNEQFF. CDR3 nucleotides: TGTGCCAGCAGCTGGCAGGTATTCAATGAGCAGTTCTTC. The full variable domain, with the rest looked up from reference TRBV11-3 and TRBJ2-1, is EAGVVQSPRYKIIEKKQPVAFWCNPISGHNTLYWYLQNLGQGPELLIRYENEEAVDDSQLPKDRFSAERLKGVDSTLKIQPAELGDSAVYLCASSWQVFNEQFFGPGTRLTVL.

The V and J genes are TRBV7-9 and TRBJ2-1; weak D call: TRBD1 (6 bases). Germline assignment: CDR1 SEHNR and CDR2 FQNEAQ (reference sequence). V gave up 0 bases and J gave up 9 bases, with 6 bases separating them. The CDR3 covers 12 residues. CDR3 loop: CASSLAGAEQFF. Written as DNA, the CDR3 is TGTGCCAGCAGCTTAGCGGGGGCTGAGCAGTTCTTC.

The CDR3 region has the DNA TGTGCCAGCAGCCAAGATGCGCGGAATGAAAAACTGTTTTTT. Translation: CASSQDARNEKLFF. The rearrangement joins TRBV3-1 (or the pseudogene TRBV3-2) to TRBJ1-4; D remains unclear. The germline gives CDR1 LGHDT, CDR2 YNNKEL (reference sequence). With 0 bases removed from V and 5 bases from J, the gap between germline ends came to 7 bases. The CDR3 has 14 amino acids.

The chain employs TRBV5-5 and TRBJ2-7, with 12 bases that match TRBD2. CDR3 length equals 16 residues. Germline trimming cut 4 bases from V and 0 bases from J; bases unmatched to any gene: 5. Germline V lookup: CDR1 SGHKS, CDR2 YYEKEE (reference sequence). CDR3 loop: CASSAGLAGNSYEQYF. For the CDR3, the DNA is TGTGCCAGCAGCGCTGGACTAGCGGGGAACTCCTACGAGCAGTACTTC.

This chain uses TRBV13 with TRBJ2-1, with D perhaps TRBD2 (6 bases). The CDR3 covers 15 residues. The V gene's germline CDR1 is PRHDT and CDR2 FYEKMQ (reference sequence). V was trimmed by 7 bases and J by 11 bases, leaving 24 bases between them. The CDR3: CASTPGGLAPSQQFF. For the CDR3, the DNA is TGTGCCAGCACCCCAGGTGGGCTAGCGCCAAGTCAGCAGTTCTTC.

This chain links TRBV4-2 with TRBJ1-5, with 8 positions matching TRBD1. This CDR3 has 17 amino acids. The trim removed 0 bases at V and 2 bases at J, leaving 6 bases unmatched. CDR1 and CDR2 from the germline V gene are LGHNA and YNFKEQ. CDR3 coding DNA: TGTGCCAGCAGCCAAGATGGCAGGGGGCTGGGCAATCAGCCCCAGCATTTT. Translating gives CASSQDGRGLGNQPQHF.

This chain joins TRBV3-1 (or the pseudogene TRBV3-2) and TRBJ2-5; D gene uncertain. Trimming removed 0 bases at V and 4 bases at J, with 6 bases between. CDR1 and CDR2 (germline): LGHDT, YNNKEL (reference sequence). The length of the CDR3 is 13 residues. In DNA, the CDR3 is TGTGCCAGCAGCCAAGAGCTATTAGAGACCCAGTACTTC. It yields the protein CASSQELLETQYF.

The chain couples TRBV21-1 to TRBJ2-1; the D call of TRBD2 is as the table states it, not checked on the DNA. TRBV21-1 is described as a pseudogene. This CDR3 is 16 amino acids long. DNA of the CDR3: TGTGCCAGCAGCCCACGAGCTAAGCGGGAGAACAATGAGCAGTTCTTC. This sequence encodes CASSPRAKRENNEQFF.

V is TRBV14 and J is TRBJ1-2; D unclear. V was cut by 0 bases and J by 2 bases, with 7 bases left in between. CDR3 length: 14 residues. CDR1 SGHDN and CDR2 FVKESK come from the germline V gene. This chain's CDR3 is CASSQEGGNYGYTF. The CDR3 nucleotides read TGTGCCAGCAGCCAAGAGGGCGGGAACTATGGCTACACCTTC.

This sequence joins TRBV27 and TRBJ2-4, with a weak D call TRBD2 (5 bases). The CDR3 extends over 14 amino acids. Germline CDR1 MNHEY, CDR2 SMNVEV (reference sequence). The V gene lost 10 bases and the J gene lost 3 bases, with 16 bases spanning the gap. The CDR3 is CATSKASFKNIQYF. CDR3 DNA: TGTGCCACCTCCAAGGCTAGCTTCAAAAACATTCAGTACTTC.

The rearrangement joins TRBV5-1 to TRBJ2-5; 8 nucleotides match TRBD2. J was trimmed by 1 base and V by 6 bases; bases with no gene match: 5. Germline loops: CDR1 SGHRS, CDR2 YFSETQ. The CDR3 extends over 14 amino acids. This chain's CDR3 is CASTPGGVQETQYF. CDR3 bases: TGCGCCAGCACTCCGGGGGGGGTCCAAGAGACCCAGTACTTC.

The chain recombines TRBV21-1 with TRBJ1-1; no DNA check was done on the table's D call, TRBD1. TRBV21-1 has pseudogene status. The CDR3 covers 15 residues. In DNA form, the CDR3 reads TGTGCCAGCAGCAGCTATCGGACAGGGTGGGCTGAAGCTTTCTTT. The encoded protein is CASSSYRTGWAEAFF.

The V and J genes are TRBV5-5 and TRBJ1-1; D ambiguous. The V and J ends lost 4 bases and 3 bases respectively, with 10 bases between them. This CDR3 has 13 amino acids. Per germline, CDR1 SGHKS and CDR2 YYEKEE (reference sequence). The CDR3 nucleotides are TGTGCCAGCAGCCCGACGGGATACACTGAAGCTTTCTTT. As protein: CASSPTGYTEAFF.

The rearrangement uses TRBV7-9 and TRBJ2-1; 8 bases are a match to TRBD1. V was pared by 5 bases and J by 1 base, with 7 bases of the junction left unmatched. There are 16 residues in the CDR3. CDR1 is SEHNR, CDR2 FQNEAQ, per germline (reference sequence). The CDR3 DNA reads TGTGCCAGCAGCCCCAGGGGGCAGATTTCCTACAATGAGCAGTTCTTC. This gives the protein CASSPRGQISYNEQFF.

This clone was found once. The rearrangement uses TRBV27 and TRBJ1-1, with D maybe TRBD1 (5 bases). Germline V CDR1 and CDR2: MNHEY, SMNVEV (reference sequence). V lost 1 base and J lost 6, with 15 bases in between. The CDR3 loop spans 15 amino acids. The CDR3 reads CASSLWGSLPAEAFF. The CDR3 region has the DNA TGTGCCAGCAGTTTATGGGGCAGCCTCCCCGCTGAAGCTTTCTTT.

The CDR3 nucleotides are TGTGCCGGCTCGGGACAGCTCAACACTGAAGCTTTCTTT. This codes for CAGSGQLNTEAFF. The chain couples TRBV2 to TRBJ1-1; 7 nucleotides line up with TRBD1. Germline loops: CDR1 SNHLY, CDR2 FYNNEI. The CDR3 extends over 13 amino acids. J lost 2 bases, V lost 11 bases, and 8 bases had no gene match. Full variable domain (outside the CDR3, taken from reference TRBV2 and TRBJ1-1): EPEVTQTPSHQVTQMGQEVILRCVPISNHLYFYWYRQILGQKVEFLVSFYNNEISEKSEIFDDQFSVERPDGSNFTLKIRSTKLEDSAMYFCAGSGQLNTEAFFGQGTRLTVV.

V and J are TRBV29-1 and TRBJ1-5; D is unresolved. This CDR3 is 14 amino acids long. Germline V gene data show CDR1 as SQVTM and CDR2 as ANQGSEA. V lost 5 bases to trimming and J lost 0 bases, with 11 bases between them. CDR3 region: CSVKGGDSNQPQHF. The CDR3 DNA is TGCAGCGTTAAAGGCGGGGATAGCAATCAGCCCCAGCATTTT.

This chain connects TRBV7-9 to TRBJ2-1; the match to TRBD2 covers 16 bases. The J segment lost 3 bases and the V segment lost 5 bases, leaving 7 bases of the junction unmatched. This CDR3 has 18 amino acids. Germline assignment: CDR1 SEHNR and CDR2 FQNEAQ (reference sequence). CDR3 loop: CASSPGTSGGALYNEQFF. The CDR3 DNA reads TGTGCCAGCAGCCCAGGGACTAGCGGGGGGGCCCTCTACAATGAGCAGTTCTTC.

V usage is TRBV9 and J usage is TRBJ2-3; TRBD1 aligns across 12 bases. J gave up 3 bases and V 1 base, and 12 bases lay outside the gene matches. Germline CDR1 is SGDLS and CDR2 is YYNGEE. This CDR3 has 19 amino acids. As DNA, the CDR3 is TGTGCCAGCAGCGTATCCCCCGGTGGGACAGGGGGCTTTACAGATACGCAGTATTTT. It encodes CASSVSPGGTGGFTDTQYF. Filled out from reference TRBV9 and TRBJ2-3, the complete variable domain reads DSGVTQTPKHLITATGQRVTLRCSPRSGDLSVYWYQQSLDQGLQFLIQYYNGEERAKGNILERFSAQQFPDLHSELNLSSLELGDSALYFCASSVSPGGTGGFTDTQYFGPGTRLTVL.

CDR3 bases: TGTGCCAGCAACCTGTTTCGGGGGGAAAAACTGTTTTTT. This sequence encodes CASNLFRGEKLFF. The chain combines TRBV2 with TRBJ1-4; D is possibly TRBD1 (5 bases). The CDR3 is 13 residues long. Trimming cost V 7 bases and J 8 bases, with 14 bases left between them. Germline V gene lookup returns CDR1 SNHLY and CDR2 FYNNEI.